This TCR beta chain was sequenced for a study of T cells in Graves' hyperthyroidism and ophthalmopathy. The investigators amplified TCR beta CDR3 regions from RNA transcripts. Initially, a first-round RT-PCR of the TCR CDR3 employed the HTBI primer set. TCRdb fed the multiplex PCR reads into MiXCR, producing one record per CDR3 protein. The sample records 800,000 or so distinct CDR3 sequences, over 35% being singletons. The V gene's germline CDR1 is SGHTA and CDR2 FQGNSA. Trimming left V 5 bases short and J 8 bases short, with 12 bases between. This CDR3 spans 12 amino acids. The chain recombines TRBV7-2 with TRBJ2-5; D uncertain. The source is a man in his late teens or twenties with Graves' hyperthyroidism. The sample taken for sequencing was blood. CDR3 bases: TGTGCCAGCAGCCAAGGGCTTCAAACCCAGTACTTC. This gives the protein CASSQGLQTQYF.